This T cell receptor (beta chain) was sequenced in a study of T cell clonality in common variable immunodeficiency. Study-level points and caveats: Compared with healthy controls, CVID subjects showed increased TCRbeta clonality, mostly in about a third. Compared with controls, CVID subjects had fewer shared TCRbeta clones.

The table came from immunoSEQ multiplex PCR; TCRdb's copy has only in-frame clones and leaves some out. The profile covers approximately 46,000 clones, none occurring a single time. The CDR3 has 14 amino acids. In germline, CDR1 is MNHEY, CDR2 SVGEGT. In this sample, this clone turned up many times. The antigen remains unidentified. The CDR3 end falls 3 residues outside the read, so it is completed with the germline J gene. Sequenced sample: peripheral blood mononuclear cells. V usage is TRBV6-2 or TRBV6-3 and J usage is TRBJ1-4, with TRBD1 matching 8 bases. The TCR comes from a person aged 18-69 years in good health. CDR3 in amino acids: CASSYGQGSRKLFF. The CDR3 bases that were read are TGTGCCAGCAGTTACGGACAGGGCAGCAGGAAA.